This T cell receptor beta chain originates from a study of beta chain features in type 1 diabetes. This clone was observed a few times. As every portion of the isolated RNA was reverse transcribed, the sequencing read expressed TCRB transcripts. Using immunoSEQ multiplex PCR, the repertoire was profiled, and TCRdb retains in-frame clones only, with some absent. Here the sample spans roughly 230,000 clones, 9.6% being singletons. Material for sequencing was naive CD4+ T cells from blood. The clonotype comes from a woman under 30 in good health.

For the CDR3, the DNA is TGTGCCAGCAGCGTAGGCCCGGGAGTCATCGACACCGGGGAGCTGTTTTTT. It encodes CASSVGPGVIDTGELFF. The chain combines TRBV9 with TRBJ2-2, with D possibly TRBD2 on 6 matching bases. The CDR3 runs 17 residues. Trimming pared 0 bases from V and 3 bases from J, leaving 15 bases between. CDR1 and CDR2 (germline): SGDLS, YYNGEE. The whole variable domain, filled in from reference TRBV9 and TRBJ2-2, reads DSGVTQTPKHLITATGQRVTLRCSPRSGDLSVYWYQQSLDQGLQFLIQYYNGEERAKGNILERFSAQQFPDLHSELNLSSLELGDSALYFCASSVGPGVIDTGELFFGEGSRLTVL.